The rows below give T cell receptor beta chains drawn from one sample of a study of monozygotic twins with inflammatory bowel disease. TCRdb reworked the 5' RACE reads into one entry per CDR3 protein, no DNA. This sample contains 440,000 or so distinct CDR3 sequences. The specimen sequenced was blood. The source of these receptors is a human donor with ulcerative colitis or Crohn's disease, or a healthy co-twin of an affected twin (not recorded which). Both conserved end residues are part of each CDR3.

V	J	CDR3
TRBV5-4	TRBJ2-5	CASSFTGRSAETQYF
TRBV19	TRBJ1-2	CASSQLDRFLGGYTF
TRBV27	TRBJ2-7	CAGASAPGFYEQYF
TRBV6-2/TRBV6-3	TRBJ1-5	CASSRMTGAGNQPQHF
TRBV20-1	TRBJ2-3	CSAGGGRTRTDTQYF
TRBV5-8	TRBJ2-5	CASSLGDQETQYF
TRBV10-3	TRBJ1-2	CAISEGTDFYGYTF
TRBV27	TRBJ2-7	CASSNYRSPQYF
TRBV7-2	TRBJ1-5	CASSLGGVGRRYQPQHF
TRBV15	TRBJ2-3	CATSRGEKGFTDTQYF
TRBV5-4	TRBJ2-5	CASSLASVGGQETQYF
TRBV3-1	TRBJ2-5	CASSHWRGGGETQYF
TRBV9	TRBJ1-6	CASSPAGNPLTALHF
TRBV5-1	TRBJ2-1	CASSSSGGPSVNEQFF
TRBV5-1	TRBJ2-2	CASSLRDRAFTGELFF
TRBV29-1	TRBJ2-5	CSVRRSPQETQYF
TRBV23-1	TRBJ2-3	CASSQLPRRALRTDTQYF
TRBV20-1	TRBJ1-5	CSALGGNQPQHF
TRBV30	TRBJ1-6	CAWGRRSPLHF
TRBV6-2/TRBV6-3	TRBJ1-2	CASSFQGKKGYTF
TRBV5-1	TRBJ2-2	CATGSGPKGGGGELFF
TRBV20-1	TRBJ2-2	CSAMPWNTGEPFF
TRBV5-1	TRBJ2-1	CASSFPSSYNEQLF
TRBV6-6	TRBJ1-2	CASSPTGGFGYTF
TRBV5-6	TRBJ1-2	CASSLTGDEVYGYTF
TRBV20-1	TRBJ2-2	CSAPMNTGELFF
TRBV29-1	TRBJ1-1	CSVPTGTHEAFF
TRBV15	TRBJ2-2	CATSSIRGGDTGELFF
TRBV30	TRBJ1-2	CAWSRDANYGYTF
TRBV18	TRBJ1-1	CASSRTAQNTEAFF
TRBV11-2	TRBJ1-1	CASSPWTVNTEAFF
TRBV5-6	TRBJ1-5	CASSFGQSRNQPQHF
TRBV5-1	TRBJ2-7	CASSLDGTGEYEQYF
TRBV11-2	TRBJ2-1	CASTSSPAAYNEQFF
TRBV7-6	TRBJ2-5	CASSRLGETQYF
TRBV12-3/TRBV12-4	TRBJ2-2	CASSILWRTGELFF
TRBV5-1	TRBJ2-3	CASSSQAGRDTQYF
TRBV11-1	TRBJ2-7	CASSLDMSAPVSSDEQYF
TRBV5-1	TRBJ1-1	CASSLGGASTEAFF
TRBV20-1	TRBJ2-3	CSAIRLAGSTDTQYF
TRBV10-3	TRBJ2-2	CAIKASGESGELFF
TRBV30	TRBJ1-1	CAWSSLGGTEAFF
TRBV4-2	TRBJ1-5	CASSQRQGASNQPQHF
TRBV7-6	TRBJ2-3	CASSLELAGGRDRRDTQYF
TRBV7-2	TRBJ1-1	CASSLPGNTEAFF
TRBV1	TRBJ2-5	CTSRTGEETQYF
TRBV7-6	TRBJ1-3	CASTRPGDTIYF
TRBV6-2/TRBV6-3	TRBJ2-2	CASSYPTSVRVGELFF
TRBV7-2	TRBJ2-3	CASSLGLGLADSTDTQYF
TRBV7-8	TRBJ2-7	CASREWGTYEQYF
TRBV10-3	TRBJ2-1	CAISDPVGGAVQFF
TRBV6-5	TRBJ2-1	CASSYTAYNEQFF
TRBV9	TRBJ2-1	CASSDPREGSTYNEQFF